The source of this TCR beta chain is a study of T cell responses to AZD1222 COVID-19 vaccine. Study background: Whether given at about 4 or about 12 weeks, second doses were pooled.

Of note for this clone: The antigen is not known.

CDR3 length: 15 residues. In germline, CDR1 is MNHNS, CDR2 SASEGT. The V gene end was trimmed by 3 bases and the J gene end by 7 bases; junction bases not matched to a gene: 6. The repertoire was sequenced with immunoSEQ multiplex PCR; TCRdb's copy has only in-frame clones and lacks some. This table has 160,000 or so clones, more than 70% appearing once. General study points: The donor group comprised mostly white British people and more females; the analysis possibly underestimated clonal diversity. Only a handful of AZD1222 recipients, six or seven in all, had baseline seropositivity. Two AZD1222 administrations were followed by greater Spike-specific TCR breadth and depth.

V and J are TRBV6-1 and TRBJ1-4, with 9 bases lining up with TRBD1. Sequenced here: peripheral blood, sampled on day 0 of AZD1222 vaccination. The sequence derives from an adult in good health. CDR3 protein: CASSETGGLSEKLFF. Written as DNA, the CDR3 is TGTGCCAGCAGTGAGACAGGGGGTTTAAGTGAAAAACTGTTTTTT.